This T cell receptor beta chain was captured by sequencing in a study of CD8+ T cells in alopecia areata. Sorting of PBMCs yielded the CD4+ and CD8+ T cells. Study-level points and caveats: Lesional tissue from the scalp (especially in alopecia totalis/universalis) showed higher clonality than normal scalp. In scalp samples, resident alphabeta T cells of normal skin are also sequenced.

Details on this clone: Its antigen is currently unknown.

This CDR3 has 11 residues. The V gene's germline CDR1 is MGHRA and CDR2 YSYEKL. Trimming took off 2 bases at V and 5 bases at J, with 3 bases between the two ends. Reverse transcription of extracted RNA yielded cDNA, which provided the sequencing template. Profiling relied on immunoSEQ multiplex PCR, and the TCRdb table lists in-frame clones only, not all of them. The repertoire has some 170,000 clones, approximately 70% of them found once; the top ten carry about an eighth. The input for sequencing was CD8+ T cells sorted from blood, taken at week 0. The clonotype originates from a human donor with alopecia areata. The chain links TRBV4-1 to TRBJ2-5; no clear D. The CDR3 bases are TGCGCCAGCAGCCAACGGGAGACCCAGTACTTC. Protein sequence: CASSQRETQYF.